The 25 T cell receptor beta chains listed next were all sequenced from one sample in a study of cytomegalovirus exposure and HLA in healthy donors. The assay was immunoSEQ multiplex PCR, and TCRdb's table has in-frame clones only and misses some. Counted here are around 200,000 clones, about 81% occurring once; the ten biggest clones make up roughly 1.2%. The sample consisted of PBMCs. The receptor source for this set is a woman aged 25 to 45 in good health and CMV-seronegative.

The chain combines TRBV5-4 with TRBJ1-6; D gene unclear. From germline, CDR1 is SGHNT and CDR2 YYREEE (reference sequence). The CDR3 extends over 15 amino acids. V shed 0 bases and J shed 6 bases, with 10 bases lying between them. This chain's CDR3 is CASSLARRFNSPLHF. The CDR3, as DNA: TGTGCCAGCAGCTTGGCTCGCAGGTTTAATTCACCCCTCCACTTT.

The V gene is TRBV18, the J gene TRBJ1-1, with D possibly being TRBD1 (5 bases). This CDR3 contains 14 residues. Germline-derived CDR1 and CDR2 are KGHSH and LQKENI. The V end was cut by 3 bases, the J end by 2 bases, with 10 bases between. The CDR3 here is CASSPIRENTEAFF. Here the CDR3 DNA reads TGTGCCAGCTCACCGATCAGGGAAAACACTGAAGCTTTCTTT.

The CDR3 region has the DNA TGTGCCAGCAGTTTTAAGGGGGCGGGTGAAAAACTGTTTTTT. Its translation: CASSFKGAGEKLFF. The chain combines TRBV28 with TRBJ1-4, with 7 bases matching TRBD1. The V gene's germline CDR1 is MDHEN and CDR2 SYDVKM. V trimming: 3 bases; J trimming: 7 bases; junction bases outside the gene matches: 5. CDR3 length equals 14 residues.

This chain joins TRBV19 and TRBJ2-1, with D unclear. Trimming took off 3 bases at V and 8 bases at J, with 14 bases between the two ends. Germline assignment: CDR1 LNHDA and CDR2 SQIVND (reference sequence). This CDR3 comprises 14 residues. The CDR3 DNA reads TGTGCCAGTAGTATTTCTCTACCTCGGGATGAGCAGTTCTTC. Its translation: CASSISLPRDEQFF.

This clone was seen at least ten times. The chain is built from TRBV29-1 and TRBJ2-7; D might be TRBD1 (5 bases). Germline-derived CDR1 and CDR2 are SQVTM and ANQGSEA. The CDR3 runs 13 residues. V lost 1 base to trimming and J lost 6 bases, with 13 bases between them. The CDR3 nucleotides read TGCAGCGTTGAAGGCAGGGTGACATCCGAGCAGTACTTC. Its translation: CSVEGRVTSEQYF.

The V call is TRBV29-1, the J call TRBJ2-7; 9 bases fit TRBD2. V gave up 6 bases and J gave up 1 base; unmatched junction bases: 10. The V gene's germline CDR1 is SQVTM and CDR2 ANQGSEA. The CDR3 loop spans 15 amino acids. This chain's CDR3 is CSVSNRGGGSYEQYF. CDR3 in DNA: TGCAGCGTGTCGAACCGCGGGGGGGGTTCCTACGAGCAGTACTTC.

This rearrangement joins TRBV7-9 to TRBJ1-3; 8 nucleotides match TRBD1. This CDR3 spans 16 amino acids. V lost 4 bases to trimming and J lost 3 bases; unmatched junction nucleotides: 8. CDR1 SEHNR and CDR2 FQNEAQ come from the germline V gene (reference sequence). The CDR3 protein is CASSSRTGIIGNTIYF. In DNA, the CDR3 is TGTGCCAGCAGCTCTCGGACAGGGATCATTGGAAACACCATATATTTT.

The V gene is TRBV4-1, the J gene TRBJ1-3, with 7 bases lining up with TRBD1. Germline V lookup: CDR1 MGHRA, CDR2 YSYEKL. The ends lost 4 bases at V and 0 bases at J; junction bases unmatched: 9. CDR3 size: 17 residues. In nucleotides, the CDR3 is TGCGCCAGCAGCCCAACAGGGGCAGCAAGCTCTGGAAACACCATATATTTT. This codes for CASSPTGAASSGNTIYF.

The chain joins TRBV27 to TRBJ2-5, with TRBD2 matching over 10 bases. CDR1 MNHEY and CDR2 SMNVEV come from the germline V gene (reference sequence). After removal of 6 bases from V and 1 base from J, the junction contained 5 bases not matched to a gene. The length of the CDR3 is 15 residues. The DNA for the CDR3 is TGTGCCAGCAGCCGACTAGCGGGCTCCCAAGAGACCCAGTACTTC. Amino acids: CASSRLAGSQETQYF.

This clone was seen a few times. This chain uses TRBV30 with TRBJ1-5; TRBD1 might be the D (6 bases). The germline V and J ends were trimmed by 2 bases and 6 bases, with 23 bases remaining between them. The CDR3 is 17 residues long. Looked up from germline, CDR1 is GTSNPN and CDR2 is SVGIG (reference sequence). CDR3 in amino acids: CAWSSDRTFRGGQPQHF. As DNA, the CDR3 is TGTGCCTGGAGTTCTGACAGGACCTTCCGGGGCGGTCAGCCCCAGCATTTT.

This chain joins TRBV4-1 and TRBJ1-2; TRBD1 matches at 9 bases. The CDR3 is 15 residues long. Germline lookup yields CDR1 MGHRA and CDR2 YSYEKL. Trimming at V came to 2 bases and at J to 4 bases, leaving 5 bases not matched to a gene. The CDR3 protein is CASSQPGQGSYGYTF. The CDR3 DNA sequence: TGCGCCAGCAGCCAACCGGGACAGGGTTCCTATGGCTACACCTTC.

The chain joins TRBV5-6 to TRBJ2-3; 8 nucleotides match TRBD1. Germline V gives CDR1 SGHDT, CDR2 YYEEEE. The CDR3 length is 18 residues. The trim removed 2 bases at V and 6 bases at J, leaving 17 bases unmatched. CDR3 amino acids: CASSFQAGGARHADTQYF. The CDR3 nucleotides read TGTGCCAGCAGCTTCCAAGCAGGGGGCGCGAGGCATGCGGATACGCAGTATTTT.

This sequence joins TRBV10-1 and TRBJ1-5; perhaps TRBD1 as D (5 bases). Germline V lookup: CDR1 WNHNN, CDR2 SYGVQD (reference sequence). The V and J ends lost 6 bases and 0 bases respectively, with 6 bases between them. CDR3 length: 13 residues. The CDR3 spells CASSRDSNQPQHF. The CDR3 coding sequence is TGCGCCAGCAGCAGGGATAGCAATCAGCCCCAGCATTTT.

The CDR3, as DNA: TGTGCCAGCAGCGCGGGGGATGAGCAGTTCTTC. It encodes CASSAGDEQFF. V and J are TRBV6-5 and TRBJ2-1; the match to TRBD2 covers 7 bases. The junction had 1 base not matched to a gene; V was cut back by 6 bases and J by 8 bases. The CDR3 is made up of 11 amino acids. Germline-derived CDR1 and CDR2 are MNHEY and SVGAGI.

V is TRBV6-4 and J is TRBJ2-7; 7 nucleotides match TRBD1. The germline V gene has CDR1 MRHNA and CDR2 SNTAGT. The CDR3 sequence is 12 residues long. Unmatched junction bases numbered 5, after V lost 6 bases and J lost 6 bases. The CDR3: CASSAQGCEQYF. Written as DNA, the CDR3 is TGTGCCAGCAGCGCACAGGGGTGCGAGCAGTACTTC.

V usage is TRBV30 and J usage is TRBJ2-5; 7 bases are shared with TRBD2. Germline V gene sequence: CDR1 GTSNPN, CDR2 SVGIG (reference sequence). V lost 1 base, J lost 4 bases, and 12 bases stayed unmatched. The CDR3 covers 16 residues. The DNA for the CDR3 is TGTGCCTGGAGTGAGCCCTGGGAGGGGAGTAGAGAGACCCAGTACTTC. Its protein product is CAWSEPWEGSRETQYF.

The rearrangement links TRBV7-6 to TRBJ1-2; 8 bases agree with TRBD1. V gave up 5 bases and J gave up 7 bases; unmatched junction bases: 9. Per the germline V gene, CDR1 is SGHVS and CDR2 is FNYEAQ. The CDR3 is 14 residues long. CDR3: CASSKGQGRSGYTF. The CDR3 coding sequence is TGTGCCAGCAGCAAAGGACAGGGCCGAAGTGGCTACACCTTC.

This chain uses TRBV6-5 with TRBJ2-7; 10 bases align to TRBD1. This CDR3 comprises 14 residues. V trimming: 4 bases; J trimming: 6 bases; junction bases outside the gene matches: 6. Germline loops: CDR1 MNHEY, CDR2 SVGAGI. DNA of the CDR3: TGTGCCAGCAGTTCGACCGGGACAGGGGCCGAGCAGTACTTC. Protein: CASSSTGTGAEQYF.

The chain uses TRBV2 and TRBJ1-1; weak D call: TRBD1 (6 bases). CDR3 length: 14 amino acids. Germline loops: CDR1 SNHLY, CDR2 FYNNEI. Trimming shortened V by 7 bases and J by 1 base, and 13 bases separated the two germline ends. CDR3 DNA sequence: TGTGCCAGCACCAACAGGGTTCAGAACACTGAAGCTTTCTTT. Translation gives CASTNRVQNTEAFF.

The CDR3 loop is CASSYSDRGPGELFF. The CDR3 DNA reads TGTGCCAGCAGTTACTCGGACAGGGGGCCCGGGGAGCTGTTTTTT. The V gene is TRBV6-5, the J gene TRBJ2-2; TRBD1 matches 11 bases. There are 15 residues in the CDR3. CDR1 and CDR2 (germline): MNHEY, SVGAGI. Unmatched junction bases numbered 0, after V lost 0 bases and J lost 6 bases.

In this sample, this clone turned up a few times. This chain joins TRBV4-1 and TRBJ1-2, with TRBD1 matching 8 bases. Germline V gene lookup returns CDR1 MGHRA and CDR2 YSYEKL. The CDR3 extends over 17 amino acids. V was clipped by 0 bases and J by 4 bases; unmatched bases: 10. This chain's CDR3 is CASSQDPQGAQAYGYTF. CDR3 coding DNA: TGCGCCAGCAGCCAAGACCCTCAGGGGGCGCAAGCCTATGGCTACACCTTC.

In this sample, this clone turned up once. The chain uses TRBV14 and TRBJ2-7, with D possibly matching TRBD1 (6 bases). Trimming shortened V by 6 bases and J by 3 bases, and 12 bases separated the two germline ends. The germline gives CDR1 SGHDN, CDR2 FVKESK. The CDR3 has 13 residues. CDR3: CASRGRGSYEQYF. CDR3 nucleotides: TGTGCCAGCAGGGGCAGGGGAAGCTACGAGCAGTACTTC.

V usage is TRBV9 and J usage is TRBJ1-2; possibly TRBD1 for D (5 bases). Trimming removed 4 bases from V and 4 bases from J, with 20 bases in between. Germline V gene data show CDR1 as SGDLS and CDR2 as YYNGEE. The CDR3 totals 16 residues. As DNA, the CDR3 is TGTGCCAGCAGCCCCTGGGGGGTCTCGGGGGGCTATGGCTACACCTTC. Translating it yields CASSPWGVSGGYGYTF. The full variable domain, with the rest looked up from reference TRBV9 and TRBJ1-2, is DSGVTQTPKHLITATGQRVTLRCSPRSGDLSVYWYQQSLDQGLQFLIQYYNGEERAKGNILERFSAQQFPDLHSELNLSSLELGDSALYFCASSPWGVSGGYGYTFGSGTRLTVV.

Comments on this clone: The sample holds other DNA sequences that translate to the same CDR3. The CDR3, as DNA: TGTGCCAGCAGTCAAGACAGGGGCTTCCACGAGCAGTACTTC. This sequence encodes CASSQDRGFHEQYF. The rearrangement uses TRBV2 and TRBJ2-7, with 8 nucleotides matching TRBD1. V gave up 5 bases and J gave up 5 bases; unmatched junction bases: 8. The CDR3 spans 14 residues. Germline V CDR1 and CDR2: SNHLY, FYNNEI.

The CDR3 DNA follows: TGTGCCAGCAGTGAAGCGGGGAACAGGGTGGGCACTGAAGCTTTCTTT. Its translation: CASSEAGNRVGTEAFF. The chain couples TRBV6-1 to TRBJ1-1, with TRBD1 as a possible D gene (6 bases). V was clipped by 0 bases and J by 4 bases, with 15 bases between them. This CDR3 spans 16 amino acids. Germline V gene data show CDR1 as MNHNS and CDR2 as SASEGT.